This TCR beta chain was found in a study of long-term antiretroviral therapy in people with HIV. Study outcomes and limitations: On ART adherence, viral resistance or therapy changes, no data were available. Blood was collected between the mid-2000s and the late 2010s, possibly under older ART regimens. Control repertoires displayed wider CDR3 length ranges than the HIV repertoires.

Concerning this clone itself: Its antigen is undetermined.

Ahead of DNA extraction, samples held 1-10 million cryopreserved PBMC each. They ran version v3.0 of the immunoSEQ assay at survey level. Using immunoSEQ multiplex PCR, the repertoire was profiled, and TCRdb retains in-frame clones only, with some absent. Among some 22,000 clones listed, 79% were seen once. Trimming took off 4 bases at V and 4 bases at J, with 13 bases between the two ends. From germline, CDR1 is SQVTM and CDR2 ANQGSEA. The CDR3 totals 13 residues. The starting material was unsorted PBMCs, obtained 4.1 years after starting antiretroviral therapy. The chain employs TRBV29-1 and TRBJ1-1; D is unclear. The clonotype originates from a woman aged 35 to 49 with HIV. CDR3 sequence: CSVGAGRSTEAFF. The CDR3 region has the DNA TGCAGCGTTGGAGCGGGTAGGAGCACTGAAGCTTTCTTT.